What follows are 15 T cell receptor beta chains derived from one specimen sequenced in a study of cytomegalovirus exposure and HLA in healthy donors. Profiling relied on immunoSEQ multiplex PCR, and the TCRdb table lists in-frame clones only, not all of them. The profile shows fewer than 200,000 clones, around 85% of them singletons. The sequencing sample was made of PBMCs. These receptors came from a young man in good health and CMV-seropositive.

V usage is TRBV27 and J usage is TRBJ2-3; 13 bases line up with TRBD2. CDR3 length: 14 residues. With 6 bases clipped from V and 5 bases from J, the junction kept 2 bases outside the gene matches. Germline V gene data show CDR1 as MNHEY and CDR2 as SMNVEV (reference sequence). The CDR3 spells CASRGLAGEDTQYF. DNA of the CDR3: TGTGCCAGCAGAGGACTAGCGGGGGAAGATACGCAGTATTTT.

V gene TRBV11-2 combines with J gene TRBJ2-7; 8 nucleotides align to TRBD1. Trimming cost V 1 base and J 6 bases; bases outside gene matches: 8. Germline V gene lookup returns CDR1 SGHAT and CDR2 FQNNGV. The CDR3 length is 15 residues. CDR3: CASSLGRQGAVEQYF. The CDR3 bases are TGTGCCAGCAGCTTAGGGCGGCAGGGGGCGGTCGAGCAGTACTTC.

The V gene is TRBV11-2, the J gene TRBJ2-5, with 7 bases matching TRBD1. Losses at the gene ends were 2 bases for V and 5 bases for J; bases not matched to a gene: 5. The V gene's germline CDR1 is SGHAT and CDR2 FQNNGV. CDR3 size: 14 residues. CDR3 loop: CASSLKRGRETQYF. For the CDR3, the DNA is TGTGCCAGCAGCTTAAAAAGGGGGCGCGAGACCCAGTACTTC.

Concerning this clone itself: One end of the junction does not line up with germline, which may come from a read error. The V and J genes are TRBV5-5 and TRBJ1-3; no clear D. The germline V gene encodes CDR1 SGHKS and CDR2 YYEKEE (reference sequence). The CDR3 consists of 12 residues. The CDR3 reads CASSLNGDTIYF. The CDR3 bases are TGTGCCAGCAGCTTAAATGGAGACACCATATATTTT.

The chain carries TRBV6-6 and TRBJ2-5, with D perhaps matching TRBD2 (5 bases). Germline lookup yields CDR1 MNHNY and CDR2 SVGAGI (reference sequence). CDR3 size: 13 residues. V lost 6 bases to trimming and J lost 1 base, with 9 bases between them. The CDR3 sequence: CASRGAFQETQYF. CDR3 coding DNA: TGTGCCAGCAGGGGAGCGTTCCAAGAGACCCAGTACTTC.

The chain employs TRBV5-6 and TRBJ2-3; D uncertain. This CDR3 spans 14 amino acids. V shed 0 bases and J shed 3 bases, with 8 bases lying between them. Germline CDR1 SGHDT, CDR2 YYEEEE. In DNA form, the CDR3 reads TGTGCCAGCAGCTTGGCGGCGGCAACAGATACGCAGTATTTT. Residues: CASSLAAATDTQYF.

The CDR3 bases are TGCGCCAGCAGCTTTTCGGGGAACACTGAAGCTTTCTTT. Translation: CASSFSGNTEAFF. V is TRBV5-1 and J is TRBJ1-1; no clear D. The V gene's germline CDR1 is SGHRS and CDR2 YFSETQ. The CDR3 consists of 13 residues. Trimming took off 2 bases at V and 1 base at J, with 6 bases between the two ends.

This chain links TRBV14 with TRBJ1-1; the D gene is possibly TRBD1 (5 bases). This CDR3 has 13 residues. The germline gives CDR1 SGHDN, CDR2 FVKESK. Trimming pared 3 bases from V and 5 bases from J, leaving 10 bases between. In DNA, the CDR3 is TGTGCCAGCAGCCAGAGTCGGGGGACTGAAGCTTTCTTT. It translates to CASSQSRGTEAFF.

Only a few counts were recorded for this clone. This chain uses TRBV28 with TRBJ2-3, with D possibly TRBD2 on 5 matching bases. Deletions cut 8 bases from V and 4 bases from J, with 10 bases between. Germline V CDR1 and CDR2: MDHEN, SYDVKM. The CDR3 runs to 12 residues. CDR3 nucleotides: TGTGCCAGCGCGGGCATTGCAGATACGCAGTATTTT. Its translation: CASAGIADTQYF.

The J gene is TRBJ2-3, the V gene TRBV5-1, with TRBD2 matching 11 bases. The CDR3 length is 16 residues. Per germline, CDR1 SGHRS and CDR2 YFSETQ. V shed 4 bases and J 2 bases; nucleotides not matched to a gene: 6. CDR3 amino acids: CASSRGTSGHTDTQYF. In DNA, the CDR3 is TGCGCCAGCAGCAGGGGGACTAGCGGCCACACAGATACGCAGTATTTT.

J is TRBJ1-4 and V is TRBV30, with D maybe TRBD1 (6 bases). V was clipped by 3 bases and J by 5 bases, with 13 bases between them. Germline V gene lookup returns CDR1 GTSNPN and CDR2 SVGIG (reference sequence). The CDR3 sequence is 14 residues long. For the CDR3, the DNA is TGTGCCTGGAGCGAGGGGGTCCTGAATGAAAAACTGTTTTTT. Encoded protein: CAWSEGVLNEKLFF.

This clone appeared a few times. This chain uses TRBV6-5 with TRBJ1-2; 8 bases fit TRBD1. This CDR3 has 13 amino acids. The J segment lost 5 bases and the V segment lost 6 bases, leaving 5 bases of the junction unmatched. Germline CDR1 and CDR2: MNHEY and SVGAGI. The chain's CDR3 is CASSRGPPYGYTF. The CDR3 region has the DNA TGTGCCAGCAGCAGGGGGCCCCCATATGGCTACACCTTC.

The rearrangement links TRBV28 to TRBJ2-7; 8 bases are shared with TRBD1. V dropped 3 bases and J dropped 6; count of bases not matched to a gene: 4. Germline loops: CDR1 MDHEN, CDR2 SYDVKM. The CDR3 is 13 residues long. CDR3 loop: CASSFPDRGEQYF. In DNA, the CDR3 is TGTGCCAGCAGTTTCCCAGACAGGGGCGAGCAGTACTTC. The full variable domain, in which reference TRBV28 and TRBJ2-7 provide the parts outside the CDR3, is DVKVTQSSRYLVKRTGEKVFLECVQDMDHENMFWYRQDPGLGLRLIYFSYDVKMKEKGDIPEGYSVSREKKERFSLILESASTNQTSMYLCASSFPDRGEQYFGPGTRLTVT.

In its sample, this clone was seen a few times. This rearrangement joins TRBV30 to TRBJ1-2; D is perhaps TRBD1 (5 bases). Trimming pared 1 base from V and 5 bases from J, leaving 11 bases between. This CDR3 is 13 amino acids long. The germline CDR1 and CDR2 sequences are GTSNPN and SVGIG (reference sequence). The CDR3 DNA reads as TGTGCCTGGAGTGCAGGGTCTGGGTATGGCTACACCTTC. Its protein is CAWSAGSGYGYTF.

This chain links TRBV2 with TRBJ2-7; the D gene is possibly TRBD1 (5 bases). This CDR3 region has 14 residues. V dropped 2 bases and J dropped 0 bases, with 8 bases sitting between them. CDR1 and CDR2 from the germline V gene are SNHLY and FYNNEI. CDR3 nucleotides: TGTGCCAGCAGTGAACAGGGCAACTCCTACGAGCAGTACTTC. Translating it yields CASSEQGNSYEQYF.